Below, 3 T cell receptor beta chains from the same sample are listed, as sequenced in a study of blood T cell repertoires in COVID-19. TCRdb's copy holds only in-frame clones and misses some; the assay was immunoSEQ multiplex PCR. The table shows 300,000 or so clones, with roughly nine tenths occurring only once. Material: PBMCs or T cells enriched from blood (not recorded which). The receptor set was obtained from a man between 60 and 70 years old who had recovered from COVID-19.

The genes are TRBV6-6 and TRBJ1-5; weak D call: TRBD1 (6 bases). Germline V gene lookup returns CDR1 MNHNY and CDR2 SVGAGI (reference sequence). The CDR3 is 15 residues long. Trimming removed 5 bases at V and 5 bases at J, with 16 bases between. The CDR3 DNA follows: TGTGCCAGCAGTATCCGGTCGGCAGGGGATCAGCCCCAGCATTTT. This encodes CASSIRSAGDQPQHF.

This clone was counted ten times or more. The chain carries TRBV6-5 and TRBJ1-6, with a tentative D call TRBD1 (5 bases). Germline values: CDR1 MNHEY, CDR2 SVGAGI. V was pared by 7 bases and J by 7 bases, with 17 bases between. The CDR3 is 15 amino acids. The DNA for the CDR3 is TGTGCCAGCATTGGCGGGGGAGGAGGCAATTCACCCCTCCACTTT. This codes for CASIGGGGGNSPLHF.

The J gene is TRBJ1-3, the V gene TRBV14, with 7 bases matching TRBD1. Germline V gene sequence: CDR1 SGHDN, CDR2 FVKESK. The CDR3 runs 14 residues. After removal of 6 bases from V and 2 bases from J, the junction contained 4 bases not matched to a gene. The CDR3 nucleotides read TGTGCCAGCAGTCGCAGGGGGGCTGGAAACACCATATATTTT. Protein product: CASSRRGAGNTIYF.